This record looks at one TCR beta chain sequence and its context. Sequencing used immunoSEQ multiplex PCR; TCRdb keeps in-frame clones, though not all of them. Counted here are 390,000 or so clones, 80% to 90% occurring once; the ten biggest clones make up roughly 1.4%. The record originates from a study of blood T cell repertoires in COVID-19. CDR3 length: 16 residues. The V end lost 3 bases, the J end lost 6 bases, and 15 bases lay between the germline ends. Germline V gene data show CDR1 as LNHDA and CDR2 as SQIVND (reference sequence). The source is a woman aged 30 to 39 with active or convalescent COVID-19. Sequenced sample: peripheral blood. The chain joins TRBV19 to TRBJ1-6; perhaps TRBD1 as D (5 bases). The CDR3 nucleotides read TGTGCCAGTAGTATTACCGGGAGTCAGGGTAATTCACCCCTCCACTTT. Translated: CASSITGSQGNSPLHF.